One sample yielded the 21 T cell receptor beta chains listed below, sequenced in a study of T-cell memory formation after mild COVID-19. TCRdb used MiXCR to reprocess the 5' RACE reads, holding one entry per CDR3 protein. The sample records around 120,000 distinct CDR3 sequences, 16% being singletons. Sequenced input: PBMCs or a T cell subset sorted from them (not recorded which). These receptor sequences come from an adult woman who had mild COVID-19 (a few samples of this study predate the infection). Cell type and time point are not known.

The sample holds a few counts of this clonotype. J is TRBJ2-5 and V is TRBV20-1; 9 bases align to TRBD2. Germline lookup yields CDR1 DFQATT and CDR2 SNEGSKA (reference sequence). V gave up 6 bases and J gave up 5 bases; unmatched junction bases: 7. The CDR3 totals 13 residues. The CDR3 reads CSAALAGRETQYF. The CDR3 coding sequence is TGCAGTGCCGCGCTAGCGGGGAGGGAGACCCAGTACTTC.

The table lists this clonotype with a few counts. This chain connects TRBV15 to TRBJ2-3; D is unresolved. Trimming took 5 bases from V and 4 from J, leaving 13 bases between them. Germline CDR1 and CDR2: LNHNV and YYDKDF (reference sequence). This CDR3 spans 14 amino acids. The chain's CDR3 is CATSRRLSADTQYF. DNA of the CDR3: TGTGCCACCAGCCGCAGACTGAGCGCAGATACGCAGTATTTT.

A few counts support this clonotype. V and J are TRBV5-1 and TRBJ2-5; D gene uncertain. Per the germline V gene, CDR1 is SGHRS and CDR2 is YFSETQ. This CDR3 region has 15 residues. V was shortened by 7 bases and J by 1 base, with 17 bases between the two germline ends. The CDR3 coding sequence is TGCGCCAGCTCTCGTTTAGCCACCTCCCAAGAGACCCAGTACTTC. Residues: CASSRLATSQETQYF.

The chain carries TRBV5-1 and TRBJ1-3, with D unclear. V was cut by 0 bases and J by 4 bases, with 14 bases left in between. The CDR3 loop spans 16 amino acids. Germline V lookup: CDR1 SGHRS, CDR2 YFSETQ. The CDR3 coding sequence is TGCGCCAGCAGCTTGGTGGGCAGATTGGCGGGAAACACCATATATTTT. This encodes CASSLVGRLAGNTIYF.

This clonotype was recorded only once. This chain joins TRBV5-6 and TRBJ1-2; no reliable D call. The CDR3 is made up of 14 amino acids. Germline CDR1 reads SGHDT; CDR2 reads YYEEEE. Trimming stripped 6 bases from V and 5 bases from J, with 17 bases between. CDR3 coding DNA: TGTGCCAGCACCCTGGCGGACGGGGAATATGGCTACACCTTC. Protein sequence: CASTLADGEYGYTF.

CDR3 in amino acids: CASSFGFSSTDTQYF. CDR3 DNA sequence: TGTGCCAGCAGCTTTGGGTTCTCTAGCACAGATACGCAGTATTTT. The rearrangement joins TRBV7-6 to TRBJ2-3; no definite D call. CDR3 length: 15 amino acids. With 3 bases removed from V and 0 bases from J, the gap between germline ends came to 10 bases. CDR1 is SGHVS and CDR2 is FNYEAQ in the germline V gene.

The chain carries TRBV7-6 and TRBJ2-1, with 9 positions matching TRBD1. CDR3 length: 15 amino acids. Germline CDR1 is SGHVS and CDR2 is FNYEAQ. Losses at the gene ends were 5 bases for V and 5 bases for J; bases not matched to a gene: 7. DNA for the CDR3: TGTGCCAGCAGCCCTCGGACAGGGGTCCACAATGAGCAGTTCTTC. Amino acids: CASSPRTGVHNEQFF. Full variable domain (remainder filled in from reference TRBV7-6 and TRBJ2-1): GAGVSQSPRYKVTKRGQDVALRCDPISGHVSLYWYRQALGQGPEFLTYFNYEAQQDKSGLPNDRFSAERPEGSISTLTIQRTEQRDSAMYRCASSPRTGVHNEQFFGPGTRLTVL.

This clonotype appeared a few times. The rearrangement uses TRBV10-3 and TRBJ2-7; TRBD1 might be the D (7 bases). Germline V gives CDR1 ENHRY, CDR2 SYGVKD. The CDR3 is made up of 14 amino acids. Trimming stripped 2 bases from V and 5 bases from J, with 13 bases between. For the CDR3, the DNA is TGTGCCATCAGTGAGGGGGGGACAGTGCACGAGCAGTACTTC. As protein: CAISEGGTVHEQYF.

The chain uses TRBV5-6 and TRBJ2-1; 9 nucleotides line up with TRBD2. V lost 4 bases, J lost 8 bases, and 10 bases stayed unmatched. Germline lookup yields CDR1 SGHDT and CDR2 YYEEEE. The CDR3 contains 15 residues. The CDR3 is CASSAASGKLHEQFF. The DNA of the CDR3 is TGTGCCAGCAGCGCTGCTAGCGGGAAATTGCATGAGCAGTTCTTC.

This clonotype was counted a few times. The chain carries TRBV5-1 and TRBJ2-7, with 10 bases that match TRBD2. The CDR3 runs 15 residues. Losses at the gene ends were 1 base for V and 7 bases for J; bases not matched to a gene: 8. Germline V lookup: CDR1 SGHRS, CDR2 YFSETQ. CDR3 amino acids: CASSLTSGTGGEQYF. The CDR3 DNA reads TGCGCCAGCAGCTTGACTAGCGGGACGGGTGGTGAGCAGTACTTC.

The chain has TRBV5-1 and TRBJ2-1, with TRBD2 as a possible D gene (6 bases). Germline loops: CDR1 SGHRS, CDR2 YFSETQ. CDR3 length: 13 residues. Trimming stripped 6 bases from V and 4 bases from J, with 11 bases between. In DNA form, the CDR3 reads TGCGCCAGCACAGAAAGCGGGTACAATGAGCAGTTCTTC. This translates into CASTESGYNEQFF.

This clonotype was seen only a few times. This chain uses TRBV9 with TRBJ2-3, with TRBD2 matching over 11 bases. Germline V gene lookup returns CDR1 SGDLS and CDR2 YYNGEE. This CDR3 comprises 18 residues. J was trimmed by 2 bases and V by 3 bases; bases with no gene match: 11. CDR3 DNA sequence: TGTGCCAGCAGCGCTCGACTTGGGACTAGCGGTCCCACAGATACGCAGTATTTT. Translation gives CASSARLGTSGPTDTQYF.

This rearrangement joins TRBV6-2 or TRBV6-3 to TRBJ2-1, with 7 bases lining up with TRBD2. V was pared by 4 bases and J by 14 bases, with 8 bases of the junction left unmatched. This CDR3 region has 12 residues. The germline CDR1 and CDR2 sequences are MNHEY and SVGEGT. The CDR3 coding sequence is TGTGCCAGCAGTTTCCCCGACCGGGGGGAGTTCTTC. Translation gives CASSFPDRGEFF.

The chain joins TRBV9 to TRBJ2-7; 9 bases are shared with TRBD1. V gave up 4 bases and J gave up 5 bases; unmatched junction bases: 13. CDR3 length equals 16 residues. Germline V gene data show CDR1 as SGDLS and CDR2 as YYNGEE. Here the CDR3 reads CASSFNSGQGYDEQYF. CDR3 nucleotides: TGTGCCAGCAGCTTTAATTCGGGACAGGGTTATGACGAGCAGTACTTC.

CDR3 in amino acids: CASSLGRDTYEQYF. DNA for the CDR3: TGTGCCAGCAGCTTAGGACGTGACACCTACGAGCAGTACTTC. The chain carries TRBV7-2 and TRBJ2-7; D gene unclear. This CDR3 contains 14 residues. Germline values: CDR1 SGHTA, CDR2 FQGNSA. V was trimmed by 1 base and J by 2 bases, leaving 9 bases between them.

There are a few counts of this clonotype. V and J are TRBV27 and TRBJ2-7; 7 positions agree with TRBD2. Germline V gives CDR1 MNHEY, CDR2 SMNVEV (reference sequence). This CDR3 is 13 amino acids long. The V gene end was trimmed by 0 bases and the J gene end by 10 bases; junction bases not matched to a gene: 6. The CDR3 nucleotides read TGTGCCAGCAGTTTATCTGCGGGAGAGCTCCAGTACTTC. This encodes CASSLSAGELQYF.

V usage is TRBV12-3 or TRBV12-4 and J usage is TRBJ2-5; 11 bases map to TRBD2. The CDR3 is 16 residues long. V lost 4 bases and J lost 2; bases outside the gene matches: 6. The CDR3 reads CASSSRTSGPQETQYF. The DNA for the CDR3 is TGTGCCAGCAGTTCGCGGACTAGCGGGCCGCAAGAGACCCAGTACTTC.

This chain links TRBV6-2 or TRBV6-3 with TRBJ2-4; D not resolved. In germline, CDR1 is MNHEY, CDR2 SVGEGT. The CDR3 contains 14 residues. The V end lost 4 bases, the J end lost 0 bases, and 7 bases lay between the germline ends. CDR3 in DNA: TGTGCCAGCAGTTCCGTTCTAGCCAAAAACATTCAGTACTTC. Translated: CASSSVLAKNIQYF.

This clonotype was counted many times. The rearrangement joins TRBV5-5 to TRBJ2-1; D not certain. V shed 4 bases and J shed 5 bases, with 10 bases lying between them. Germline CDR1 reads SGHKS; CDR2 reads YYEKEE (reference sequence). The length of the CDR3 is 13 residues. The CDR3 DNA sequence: TGTGCCAGCAGCCTGGGCTGGAACAATGAGCAGTTCTTC. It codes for CASSLGWNNEQFF. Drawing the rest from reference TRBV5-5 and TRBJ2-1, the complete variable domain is DAGVTQSPTHLIKTRGQQVTLRCSPISGHKSVSWYQQVLGQGPQFIFQYYEKEERGRGNFPDRFSARQFPNYSSELNVNALLLGDSALYLCASSLGWNNEQFFGPGTRLTVL.

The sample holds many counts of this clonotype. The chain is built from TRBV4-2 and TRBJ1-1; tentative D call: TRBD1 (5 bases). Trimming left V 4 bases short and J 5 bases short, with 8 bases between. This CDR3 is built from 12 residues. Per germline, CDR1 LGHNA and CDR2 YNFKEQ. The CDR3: CASSPWGTEAFF. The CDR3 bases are TGTGCCAGCAGCCCGTGGGGGACTGAAGCTTTCTTT.

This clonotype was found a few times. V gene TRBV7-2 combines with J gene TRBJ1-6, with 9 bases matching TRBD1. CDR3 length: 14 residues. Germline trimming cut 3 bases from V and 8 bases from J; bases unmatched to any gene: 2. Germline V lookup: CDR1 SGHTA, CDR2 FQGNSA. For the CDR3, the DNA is TGTGCCAGCAGCTTGGACAGGGGATATTCACCCCTCCACTTT. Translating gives CASSLDRGYSPLHF.